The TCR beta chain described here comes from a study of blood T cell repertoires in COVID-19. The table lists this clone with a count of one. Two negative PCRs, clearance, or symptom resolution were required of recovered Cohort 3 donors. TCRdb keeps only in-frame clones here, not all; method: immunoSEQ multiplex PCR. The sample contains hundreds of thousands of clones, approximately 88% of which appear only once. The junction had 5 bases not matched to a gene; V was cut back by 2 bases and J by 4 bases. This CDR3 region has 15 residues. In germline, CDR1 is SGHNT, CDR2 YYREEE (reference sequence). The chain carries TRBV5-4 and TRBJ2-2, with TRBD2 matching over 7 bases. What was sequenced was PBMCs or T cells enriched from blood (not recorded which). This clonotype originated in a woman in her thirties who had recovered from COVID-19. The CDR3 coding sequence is TGTGCCAGCAGCTTAGCGGGGAGGGGCACCGGGGAGCTGTTTTTT. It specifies CASSLAGRGTGELFF.